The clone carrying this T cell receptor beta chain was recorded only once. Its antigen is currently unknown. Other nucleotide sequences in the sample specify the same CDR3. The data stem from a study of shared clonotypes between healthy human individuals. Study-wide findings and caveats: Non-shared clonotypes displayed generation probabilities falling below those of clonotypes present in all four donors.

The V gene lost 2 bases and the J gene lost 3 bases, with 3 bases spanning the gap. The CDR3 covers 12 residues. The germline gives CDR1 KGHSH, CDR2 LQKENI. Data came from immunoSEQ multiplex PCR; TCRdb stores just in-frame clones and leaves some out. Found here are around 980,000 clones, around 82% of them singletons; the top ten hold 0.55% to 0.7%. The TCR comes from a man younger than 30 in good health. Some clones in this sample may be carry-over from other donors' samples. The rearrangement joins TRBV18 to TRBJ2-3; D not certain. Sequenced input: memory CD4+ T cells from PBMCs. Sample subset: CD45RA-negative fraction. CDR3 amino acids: CASSPKTDTQYF. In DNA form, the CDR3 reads TGTGCCAGCTCACCAAAGACAGATACGCAGTATTTT.